Shown below are 22 T cell receptor beta chains from a single sample sequenced in a study of T-cell memory formation after mild COVID-19. Each CDR3 protein gets one entry after TCRdb re-called the 5' RACE reads with MiXCR. This table holds more than 150,000 distinct CDR3 sequences, about a fifth found once. The sequenced material came from PBMCs or a T cell subset sorted from them (not recorded which). Receptors originate from an adult woman who had mild COVID-19 (a few samples of this study predate the infection). Cell type and time point are not known.

This clonotype turned up a few times. This chain links TRBV6-5 with TRBJ2-3; weak D call: TRBD2 (5 bases). Trimming left V 5 bases short and J 0 bases short, with 12 bases between. The CDR3 covers 15 residues. The germline V gene has CDR1 MNHEY and CDR2 SVGAGI. The CDR3 region is CASSRTSSSTDTQYF. The CDR3 region has the DNA TGTGCCAGCAGTCGGACTTCCAGTAGCACAGATACGCAGTATTTT.

Regarding this clonotype: The CDR3 ends on some other residue instead of the conserved phenylalanine or tryptophan, so this is likely a read error. The rearrangement uses TRBV5-1 and TRBJ2-1, with 8 positions matching TRBD2. The V and J ends lost 4 bases and 8 bases, in that order; junction bases with no gene match: 8. Germline V gene lookup returns CDR1 SGHRS and CDR2 YFSETQ. The length of the CDR3 is 14 residues. In DNA form, the CDR3 reads TGCGCCAGCAGCCAACGGGGGGGCCAGCATGAGCAGTTCTCC. It is translated as CASSQRGGQHEQFS.

This clonotype was seen a handful of times. The chain recombines TRBV7-9 with TRBJ1-1; D gene unclear. This CDR3 is built from 14 residues. Trimming removed 4 bases at V and 0 bases at J, with 9 bases between. Germline assignment: CDR1 SEHNR and CDR2 FQNEAQ (reference sequence). CDR3 amino acids: CASSSALMNTEAFF. In nucleotides, the CDR3 is TGTGCCAGCAGCTCGGCCCTCATGAACACTGAAGCTTTCTTT.

This clonotype was counted ten times or more. The chain combines TRBV25-1 with TRBJ2-1; D gene uncertain. Germline-derived CDR1 and CDR2 are MGHDK and SYGVNS. Trimming cost V 6 bases and J 4 bases, with 4 bases left between them. This CDR3 region has 11 residues. The CDR3 loop is CASSGYNEQFF. The CDR3 DNA is TGTGCCAGCAGCGGTTACAATGAGCAGTTCTTC.

V usage is TRBV29-1 and J usage is TRBJ2-7; possibly TRBD2 for D (5 bases). CDR3 length equals 12 residues. V lost 3 bases and J 3 bases, leaving 9 bases between the germline ends. Per germline, CDR1 SQVTM and CDR2 ANQGSEA. The CDR3 region has the DNA TGCAGCGTTGACGGGGTGGGCTACGAGCAGTACTTC. Translated, it gives CSVDGVGYEQYF.

The V call is TRBV5-6, the J call TRBJ1-1; the D gene is possibly TRBD1 (5 bases). The germline gives CDR1 SGHDT, CDR2 YYEEEE. The V and J ends lost 2 bases and 1 base respectively, with 18 bases between them. The CDR3 sequence is 17 residues long. This CDR3 reads CASSFILVTAGNTEAFF. CDR3 nucleotides: TGTGCCAGCAGCTTCATTCTAGTGACAGCGGGGAACACTGAAGCTTTCTTT.

The chain carries TRBV15 and TRBJ2-3, with TRBD1 as a possible D gene (7 bases). V lost 0 bases and J 5 bases, leaving 12 bases between the germline ends. CDR3 size: 15 residues. Germline-derived CDR1 and CDR2 are LNHNV and YYDKDF (reference sequence). The CDR3 protein is CATSRDRRGEDTQYF. CDR3 coding DNA: TGTGCCACCAGCAGAGATCGCAGGGGGGAAGATACGCAGTATTTT.

V gene TRBV4-2 combines with J gene TRBJ2-3, with D possibly TRBD1 on 5 matching bases. Germline CDR1 LGHNA, CDR2 YNFKEQ. The CDR3 loop spans 16 amino acids. The V end was cut by 3 bases, the J end by 6 bases, with 19 bases between. The CDR3 reads CASSQRTTEWADTQYF. DNA of the CDR3: TGTGCCAGCAGCCAGAGGACGACAGAATGGGCCGATACGCAGTATTTT.

The chain links TRBV29-1 to TRBJ2-7; 9 bases fit TRBD1. CDR3 length: 13 amino acids. The ends lost 6 bases at V and 0 bases at J; junction bases unmatched: 3. The germline gives CDR1 SQVTM, CDR2 ANQGSEA. CDR3 amino acids: CSVQTGGSYEQYF. In DNA, the CDR3 is TGCAGCGTGCAGACAGGGGGCTCCTACGAGCAGTACTTC.

The chain couples TRBV7-2 to TRBJ2-3; 9 bases map to TRBD2. J gave up 3 bases and V 3 bases, and 13 bases lay outside the gene matches. This CDR3 region has 18 residues. Germline loops: CDR1 SGHTA, CDR2 FQGNSA. CDR3 protein: CASSLSVAGVTLTDTQYF. The CDR3 bases are TGTGCCAGCAGCTTGTCGGTAGCGGGAGTCACTTTAACAGATACGCAGTATTTT.

As DNA, the CDR3 is TGCAGTGCTAGAGACCGCATCCACCTAGCCGGGGAGCAGTTCTTC. Its translation is CSARDRIHLAGEQFF. The rearrangement joins TRBV20-1 to TRBJ2-1, with TRBD2 as a possible D gene (5 bases). Trimming took off 0 bases at V and 10 bases at J, with 19 bases between the two ends. Germline V gene sequence: CDR1 DFQATT, CDR2 SNEGSKA (reference sequence). The CDR3 length is 15 residues.

This CDR3 reads CASSELEGPGNTIYF. The CDR3 nucleotides are TGCGCCAGCAGTGAGTTAGAGGGCCCAGGAAACACCATATATTTT. This chain joins TRBV10-2 and TRBJ1-3; no definite D call. The V gene lost 1 base and the J gene lost 4 bases, with 11 bases spanning the gap. Germline CDR1 WSHSY, CDR2 SAAADI. The CDR3 sequence is 15 residues long.

CDR3 protein: CASSDSQETQYF. As DNA, the CDR3 is TGTGCCAGCAGCGACAGTCAAGAGACCCAGTACTTC. The chain joins TRBV6-2 or TRBV6-3 to TRBJ2-5, with a weak D call TRBD1 (5 bases). Germline V gene lookup returns CDR1 MNHEY and CDR2 SVGEGT. The ends were cut back, 6 bases at V and 2 bases at J, with 7 bases in the middle. The CDR3 has 12 amino acids.

The gene calls are TRBV15 and TRBJ2-7; 9 nucleotides line up with TRBD1. Looked up from germline, CDR1 is LNHNV and CDR2 is YYDKDF (reference sequence). This CDR3 is 16 amino acids long. The V and J ends lost 2 bases and 3 bases, in that order; junction bases with no gene match: 8. Written as DNA, the CDR3 is TGTGCCACCAGCAGATTAACCGGGACAGGGTTCTACGAGCAGTACTTC. Residues: CATSRLTGTGFYEQYF.

The chain combines TRBV28 with TRBJ1-1; the D gene is possibly TRBD1 (5 bases). CDR1 and CDR2 from the germline V gene are MDHEN and SYDVKM. Trimming stripped 3 bases from V and 0 bases from J, with 11 bases between. This CDR3 contains 15 residues. The chain's CDR3 is CASSFGQGLNTEAFF. The CDR3 DNA sequence: TGTGCCAGCAGTTTCGGTCAGGGCCTGAACACTGAAGCTTTCTTT.

This clonotype came up many times. The chain is built from TRBV5-1 and TRBJ2-7; D not certain. Trimming left V 4 bases short and J 4 bases short, with 15 bases between. CDR1 and CDR2 (germline): SGHRS, YFSETQ. This CDR3 is 14 amino acids long. CDR3 protein: CASSPESRRYEQYF. The DNA of the CDR3 is TGCGCCAGCAGCCCCGAATCCCGCCGTTACGAGCAGTACTTC.

There are a few counts of this clonotype. This chain uses TRBV30 with TRBJ2-1, with 8 positions matching TRBD2. This CDR3 is 14 amino acids long. The germline V gene has CDR1 GTSNPN and CDR2 SVGIG (reference sequence). The V and J ends lost 0 bases and 2 bases, in that order; junction bases with no gene match: 0. The CDR3 here is CAWSVLAAYNEQFF. The CDR3, as DNA: TGTGCCTGGAGTGTACTAGCGGCCTACAATGAGCAGTTCTTC.

This clonotype was observed a few times. J is TRBJ1-3 and V is TRBV9; D unclear. CDR3 length: 16 amino acids. Germline assignment: CDR1 SGDLS and CDR2 YYNGEE. Trimming left V 5 bases short and J 0 bases short, with 15 bases between. CDR3 nucleotides: TGTGCCAGCAGTCATTTGGGTCTTTTCTCTGGAAACACCATATATTTT. Amino acid sequence: CASSHLGLFSGNTIYF.

V and J are TRBV7-2 and TRBJ1-2; D might be TRBD1 (6 bases). Looked up from germline, CDR1 is SGHTA and CDR2 is FQGNSA. The CDR3 spans 16 residues. V was cut by 3 bases and J by 0 bases, with 14 bases left in between. The CDR3 DNA reads as TGTGCCAGCAGCTTCGCGGACAGCCCCGCTAACTATGGCTACACCTTC. Its protein product is CASSFADSPANYGYTF. The whole variable domain, filled in from reference TRBV7-2 and TRBJ1-2, reads GAGVSQSPSNKVTEKGKDVELRCDPISGHTALYWYRQSLGQGLEFLIYFQGNSAPDKSGLPSDRFSAERTGGSVSTLTIQRTQQEDSAVYLCASSFADSPANYGYTFGSGTRLTVV.

This chain connects TRBV4-3 to TRBJ2-3; maybe TRBD2 (7 bases). Trimming removed 5 bases at V and 4 bases at J, with 16 bases between. There are 15 residues in the CDR3. CDR1 LGHNA and CDR2 YSLEER come from the germline V gene. The CDR3 nucleotides read TGCGCCAGCAGCAAAGGGGGGGCTAGGGCAGATACGCAGTATTTT. It translates to CASSKGGARADTQYF.

CDR3: CASSPPLVGQLTEAFF. The CDR3 DNA sequence: TGTGCCAGCTCACCACCTTTAGTCGGACAGTTGACTGAAGCTTTCTTT. This rearrangement joins TRBV18 to TRBJ1-1; possibly TRBD1 for D (6 bases). The V gene lost 0 bases and the J gene lost 5 bases, with 16 bases spanning the gap. CDR3 size: 16 residues. The V gene's germline CDR1 is KGHSH and CDR2 LQKENI.

The table lists this clonotype with a few counts. V is TRBV20-1 and J is TRBJ2-1; 12 bases match TRBD2. The CDR3 length is 15 residues. The ends lost 5 bases at V and 8 bases at J; junction bases unmatched: 10. CDR1 and CDR2 from the germline V gene are DFQATT and SNEGSKA (reference sequence). This CDR3 reads CSARLAGGALDEQFF. The CDR3 DNA is TGCAGTGCTCGTCTAGCGGGAGGGGCACTGGATGAGCAGTTCTTC.